A selection of T cell receptor beta chains follows, all from one sample in a study of shared clonotypes between healthy human individuals. Measured with immunoSEQ multiplex PCR; TCRdb has only the in-frame clones, and not every one. The table includes hundreds of thousands of clones, around 96% detected once. Sequenced sample: naive CD8+ T cells sorted from blood. The receptors come from a woman in her 30s in good health. The CDR3 runs from the conserved cysteine through the conserved F or W. A D gene is named only where the DNA matches it firmly. For some rows the clone size is stated as once, few or many, or as a class when expanded; others skip it.

d_gene,abundance,j_gene,v_gene,CDR3aa,CDR3nt
-,-,TRBJ2-7,TRBV19,CASSIIGATEQYF,TGTGCCAGTAGTATTATAGGGGCGACCGAGCAGTACTTC
-,-,TRBJ2-7,TRBV21-1,CASSKRGGPTYEQYF,TGTGCCAGCAGCAAACGGGGCGGGCCAACCTACGAGCAGTACTTC
-,-,TRBJ1-2,TRBV5-6,CASSYPESNYGYTF,TGTGCCAGCAGCTACCCAGAATCTAACTATGGCTACACCTTC
-,-,TRBJ2-7,TRBV2,CASTGAAGYEQYF,TGTGCCAGCACGGGAGCGGCGGGTTACGAGCAGTACTTC
TRBD2,-,TRBJ2-7,TRBV27,CASSLSGTSYEQYF,TGTGCCAGCAGTTTATCGGGGACTAGCTACGAGCAGTACTTC
-,-,TRBJ2-1,TRBV28,CASSLFPGQGPYNEQFF,TGTGCCAGCAGTTTATTTCCAGGGCAGGGGCCCTACAATGAGCAGTTCTTC
TRBD1,-,TRBJ2-7,TRBV9,CASSGGQPYEQYF,TGTGCCAGCAGCGGGGGACAGCCCTACGAGCAGTACTTC
-,-,TRBJ1-2,TRBV9,CASSVVGQGSGYGYTF,TGTGCCAGCAGCGTAGTAGGCCAGGGTAGCGGCTATGGCTACACCTTC
-,-,TRBJ2-7,TRBV30,CAWSPSLDRYEQYF,TGTGCCTGGAGTCCATCGTTGGATCGCTACGAGCAGTACTTC
-,-,TRBJ2-2,TRBV28,CASTKTLTYANTGELFF,TGTGCCAGCACAAAGACACTTACCTACGCGAACACCGGGGAGCTGTTTTTT
TRBD2,once,TRBJ2-3,TRBV2,CASSRLAGVEDTQYF,TGTGCCAGCAGCCGACTAGCGGGAGTCGAAGATACGCAGTATTTT
-,-,TRBJ2-5,TRBV9,CASSVSPEQETQYF,TGTGCCAGCAGCGTAAGTCCGGAACAAGAGACCCAGTACTTC
-,-,TRBJ2-5,TRBV7-9,CASSLGGLTETQYF,TGTGCCAGCAGCTTAGGCGGACTAACAGAGACCCAGTACTTC
-,few,TRBJ2-2,TRBV7-9,CASSLDRGELFF,TGTGCCAGCAGCTTAGATCGGGGGGAGCTGTTTTTT
TRBD2,-,TRBJ2-2,TRBV11-2,CASSSMTSGNALNTGELFF,TGTGCCAGCAGCTCAATGACTAGCGGGAATGCACTAAACACCGGGGAGCTGTTTTTT
-,-,TRBJ1-5,TRBV2,CASSEQYSNQPQHF,TGTGCCAGCAGTGAACAGTATAGCAATCAGCCCCAGCATTTT
-,-,TRBJ2-3,TRBV6-5,CASSYEGRDQGDTQYF,TGTGCCAGCAGTTACGAAGGCCGGGACCAAGGAGATACGCAGTATTTT
-,-,TRBJ2-1,TRBV7-9,CASSLGWRGSPYNEQFF,TGTGCCAGCAGCTTAGGTTGGAGGGGGTCACCCTACAATGAGCAGTTCTTC
-,-,TRBJ2-1,TRBV9,CASSVGGSTEQFF,TGTGCCAGCAGCGTAGGTGGCTCGACAGAGCAGTTCTTC
TRBD1,-,TRBJ2-1,TRBV5-4,CASSITGGGEQFF,TGTGCCAGCAGCATCACAGGGGGCGGCGAGCAGTTCTTC
TRBD1,-,TRBJ1-1,TRBV2,CASSEVQGTAEAFF,TGTGCCAGCAGTGAAGTACAGGGGACCGCTGAAGCTTTCTTT
-,-,TRBJ2-1,TRBV29-1,CSVDGGGPHNEQFF,TGCAGCGTTGATGGCGGCGGGCCGCACAATGAGCAGTTCTTC
TRBD2,-,TRBJ2-1,TRBV6-5,CASRAGNEQFF,TGTGCCAGCAGAGCGGGGAATGAGCAGTTCTTC
-,-,TRBJ1-3,TRBV19,CASSIHSGNTIYF,TGTGCCAGTAGTATCCACTCTGGAAACACCATATATTTT
TRBD2,-,TRBJ2-2,TRBV9,CASSAGSGANTGELFF,TGTGCCAGCAGCGCCGGTAGCGGGGCAAACACCGGGGAGCTGTTTTTT
TRBD1,-,TRBJ1-1,TRBV9,CASSTTGYTEAFF,TGTGCCAGCAGCACGACAGGGTACACTGAAGCTTTCTTT
-,-,TRBJ2-3,TRBV4-1,CASSRFRAGLTDTQYF,TGCGCCAGCAGCCGCTTCCGGGCGGGACTCACAGATACGCAGTATTTT
TRBD2,-,TRBJ2-7,TRBV11-2,CASSLGTSPYEQYF,TGTGCCAGCAGCCTAGGGACTAGTCCCTACGAGCAGTACTTC
-,-,TRBJ2-1,TRBV5-6,CASSLGLAEYNEQFF,TGTGCCAGCAGCTTGGGTTTAGCGGAGTACAATGAGCAGTTCTTC
TRBD2,-,TRBJ2-7,TRBV6-1,CASSEVNLAGEEQYF,TGTGCCAGCAGTGAAGTAAATCTAGCGGGAGAAGAGCAGTACTTC
-,-,TRBJ2-7,TRBV7-9,CASSPPGAGYLEQYF,TGTGCCAGCAGTCCGCCGGGGGCCGGGTATCTCGAGCAGTACTTC
-,-,TRBJ1-1,TRBV7-9,CASSLVSGSFF,TGTGCCAGCAGCTTAGTGTCCGGGTCTTTCTTT
TRBD2,-,TRBJ2-3,TRBV28,CASTASGRDTQYF,TGTGCCAGCACGGCTAGCGGGAGGGATACGCAGTATTTT
TRBD1,-,TRBJ1-4,TRBV28,CASSHPQGAPEKLFF,TGTGCCAGCAGTCACCCCCAGGGGGCGCCTGAAAAACTGTTTTTT
TRBD2,-,TRBJ2-7,TRBV10-3,CAIRLPGGEQYF,TGTGCCATCAGGCTCCCGGGGGGGGAGCAGTACTTC
-,-,TRBJ1-5,TRBV27,CASSFSGIYQPQHF,TGTGCCAGCAGTTTTTCAGGCATCTATCAGCCCCAGCATTTT
-,-,TRBJ2-2,TRBV28,CASQPLNTGELFF,TGTGCCAGCCAGCCGCTTAACACCGGGGAGCTGTTTTTT
-,once,TRBJ2-3,TRBV25-1,CASSEYSAASTDTQYF,TGTGCCAGCAGTGAATATTCAGCGGCTAGCACAGATACGCAGTATTTT
-,-,TRBJ2-1,TRBV5-1,CASSFPQRNYNEQFF,TGCGCCAGCAGCTTCCCTCAGCGGAACTACAATGAGCAGTTCTTC
TRBD2,once,TRBJ2-2,TRBV6-5,CASTLGGAPGELFF,TGTGCCAGCACCCTCGGGGGGGCACCCGGGGAGCTGTTTTTT
-,once,TRBJ1-3,TRBV28,CASSGDTLSSGNTIYF,TGTGCCAGCAGTGGGGACACCCTGAGCTCTGGAAACACCATATATTTT
-,once,TRBJ1-1,TRBV10-3,CAISESGTGAFF,TGTGCCATCAGTGAGTCGGGGACCGGAGCTTTCTTT
TRBD2,-,TRBJ2-3,TRBV27,CASSSPLAGVSDTQYF,TGTGCCAGCAGCTCCCCACTAGCGGGAGTATCGGATACGCAGTATTTT
-,-,TRBJ1-5,TRBV15,CATSRGGMSQPQHF,TGTGCCACCAGCAGAGGAGGGATGAGTCAGCCCCAGCATTTT
-,-,TRBJ2-6,TRBV28,CASSLYKVLGANVLTF,TGTGCCAGCAGTTTGTATAAGGTTCTGGGGGCCAACGTCCTGACTTTC
-,-,TRBJ2-7,TRBV28,CASSKLLEGYEQYF,TGTGCCAGCAGCAAGCTTTTAGAGGGGTACGAGCAGTACTTC
-,-,TRBJ1-5,TRBV5-6,CASSLKRSQPQHF,TGTGCCAGCAGCCTAAAAAGGTCCCAGCCCCAGCATTTT